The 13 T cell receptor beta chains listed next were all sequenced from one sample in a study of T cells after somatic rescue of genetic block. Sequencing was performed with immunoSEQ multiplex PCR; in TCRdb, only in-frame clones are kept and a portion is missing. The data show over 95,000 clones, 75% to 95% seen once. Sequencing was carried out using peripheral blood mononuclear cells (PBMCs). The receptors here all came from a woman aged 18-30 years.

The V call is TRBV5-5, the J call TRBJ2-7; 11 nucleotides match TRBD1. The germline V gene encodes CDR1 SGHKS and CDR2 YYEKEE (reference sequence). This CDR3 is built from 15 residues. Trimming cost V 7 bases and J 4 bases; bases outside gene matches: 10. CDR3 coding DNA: TGTGCCAGCCGACTACCGGGACAGGGGGTGTACGAGCAGTACTTC. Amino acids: CASRLPGQGVYEQYF.

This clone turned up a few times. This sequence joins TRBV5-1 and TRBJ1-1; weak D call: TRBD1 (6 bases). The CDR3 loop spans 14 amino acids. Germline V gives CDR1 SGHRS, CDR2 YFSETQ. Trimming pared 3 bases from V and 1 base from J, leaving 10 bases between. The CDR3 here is CASSSYRENTEAFF. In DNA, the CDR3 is TGCGCCAGCAGCTCCTACAGGGAGAACACTGAAGCTTTCTTT.

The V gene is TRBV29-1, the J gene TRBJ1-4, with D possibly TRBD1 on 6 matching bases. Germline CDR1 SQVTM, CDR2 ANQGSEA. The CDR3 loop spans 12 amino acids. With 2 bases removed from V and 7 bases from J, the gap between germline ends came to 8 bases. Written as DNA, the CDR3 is TGCAGCGTTGAAACAGGGACTGAAAAACTGTTTTTT. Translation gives CSVETGTEKLFF.

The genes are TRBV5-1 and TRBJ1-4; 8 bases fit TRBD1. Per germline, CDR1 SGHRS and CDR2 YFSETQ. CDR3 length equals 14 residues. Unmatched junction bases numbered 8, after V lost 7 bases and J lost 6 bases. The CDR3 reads CASSLPTGDEKLFF. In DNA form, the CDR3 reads TGCGCCAGCTCCCTTCCGACAGGGGATGAAAAACTGTTTTTT. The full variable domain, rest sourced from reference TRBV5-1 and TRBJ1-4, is KAGVTQTPRYLIKTRGQQVTLSCSPISGHRSVSWYQQTPGQGLQFLFEYFSETQRNKGNFPGRFSGRQFSNSRSEMNVSTLELGDSALYLCASSLPTGDEKLFFGSGTQLSVL.

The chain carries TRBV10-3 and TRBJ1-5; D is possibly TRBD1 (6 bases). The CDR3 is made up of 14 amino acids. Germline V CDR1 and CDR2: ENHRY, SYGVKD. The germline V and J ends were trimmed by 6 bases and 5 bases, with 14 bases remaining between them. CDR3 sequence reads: CAISPEGGHQPQHF. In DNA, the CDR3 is TGTGCCATCAGCCCCGAGGGGGGGCATCAGCCCCAGCATTTT.

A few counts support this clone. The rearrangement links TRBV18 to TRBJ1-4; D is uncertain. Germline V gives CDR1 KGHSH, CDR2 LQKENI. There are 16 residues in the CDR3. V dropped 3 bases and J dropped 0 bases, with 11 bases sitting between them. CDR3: CASSPNRVATNEKLFF. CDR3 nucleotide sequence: TGTGCCAGCTCACCGAACCGAGTTGCAACTAATGAAAAACTGTTTTTT.

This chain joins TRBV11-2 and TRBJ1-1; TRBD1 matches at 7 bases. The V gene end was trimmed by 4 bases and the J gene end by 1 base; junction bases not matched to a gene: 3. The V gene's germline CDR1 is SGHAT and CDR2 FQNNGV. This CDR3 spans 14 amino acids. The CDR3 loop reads CASSSGQSNTEAFF. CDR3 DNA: TGTGCCAGCAGCTCGGGACAGTCGAACACTGAAGCTTTCTTT. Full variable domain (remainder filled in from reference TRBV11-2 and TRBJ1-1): EAGVAQSPRYKIIEKRQSVAFWCNPISGHATLYWYQQILGQGPKLLIQFQNNGVVDDSQLPKDRFSAERLKGVDSTLKIQPAKLEDSAVYLCASSSGQSNTEAFFGQGTRLTVV.

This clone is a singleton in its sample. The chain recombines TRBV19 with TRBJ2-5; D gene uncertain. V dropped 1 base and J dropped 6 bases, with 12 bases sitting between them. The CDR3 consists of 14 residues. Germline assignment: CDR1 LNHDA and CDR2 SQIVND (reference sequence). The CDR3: CASSIGAAMQTQYF. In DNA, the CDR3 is TGTGCCAGTAGTATAGGGGCCGCTATGCAGACCCAGTACTTC.

The CDR3 loop is CASSPVVYTEAFF. DNA for the CDR3: TGTGCCAGCTCACCAGTGGTTTACACTGAAGCTTTCTTT. The chain employs TRBV18 and TRBJ1-1; no clear D gene. Germline V gives CDR1 KGHSH, CDR2 LQKENI. Trimming took 2 bases from V and 3 from J, leaving 7 bases between them. The CDR3 length is 13 residues.

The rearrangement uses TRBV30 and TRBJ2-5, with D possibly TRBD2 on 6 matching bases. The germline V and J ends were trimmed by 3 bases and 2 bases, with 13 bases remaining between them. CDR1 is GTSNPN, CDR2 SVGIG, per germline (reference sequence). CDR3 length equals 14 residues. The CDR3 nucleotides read TGTGCCTGGAGCACCGGGAGTCCTCAAGAGACCCAGTACTTC. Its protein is CAWSTGSPQETQYF.

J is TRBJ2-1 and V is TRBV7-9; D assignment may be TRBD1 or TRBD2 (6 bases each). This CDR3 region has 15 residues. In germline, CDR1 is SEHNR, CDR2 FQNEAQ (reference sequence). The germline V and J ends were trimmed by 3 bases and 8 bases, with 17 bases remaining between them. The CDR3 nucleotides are TGTGCCAGCAGCTTCAGGCCGGGGGCAGACGATGAGCAGTTCTTC. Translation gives CASSFRPGADDEQFF.

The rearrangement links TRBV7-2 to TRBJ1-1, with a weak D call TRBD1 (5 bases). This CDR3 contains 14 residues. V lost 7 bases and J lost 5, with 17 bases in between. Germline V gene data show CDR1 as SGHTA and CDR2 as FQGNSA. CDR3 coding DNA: TGTGCCAGCACTCAGAGGCCAGGGAGAACTGAAGCTTTCTTT. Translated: CASTQRPGRTEAFF.

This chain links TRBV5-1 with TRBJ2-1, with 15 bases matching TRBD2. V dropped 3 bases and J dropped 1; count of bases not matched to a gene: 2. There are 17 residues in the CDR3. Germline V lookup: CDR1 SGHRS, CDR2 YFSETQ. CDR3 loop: CASSWTSGGASYNEQFF. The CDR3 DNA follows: TGCGCCAGCAGCTGGACTAGCGGGGGGGCATCCTACAATGAGCAGTTCTTC.